This is a list of T cell receptor beta chains from one sample in a study of cytomegalovirus exposure and HLA in healthy donors. TCRdb's copy holds only in-frame clones and misses some; the assay was immunoSEQ multiplex PCR. This sample has approximately 170,000 clones, with about 84% found just once. The specimen was PBMCs. Receptor source: a man over 45 in good health and CMV-seropositive. CDR3s include the opening cysteine and the closing phenylalanine or tryptophan. Fields, in order: CDR3 length, D gene, J gene, clone size, V gene, CDR3 DNA, CDR3 protein. A D gene is named only where the DNA matches it firmly. Not every row has a clone size; where given, it reads once, few, many or a size class.

19	-	TRBJ1-5	once	TRBV7-2	TGTGCCAGCAGCTTAGTACGGAGGCAGGGGTTAAGTAGCAATCAGCCCCAGCATTTT	CASSLVRRQGLSSNQPQHF
14	-	TRBJ1-5	-	TRBV5-6	TGTGCCAGCAGCTTGTGGCAGGGAGGACAGCCCCAGCATTTT	CASSLWQGGQPQHF
14	TRBD2	TRBJ2-4	-	TRBV7-2	TGTTCCAGCAGCTTAGCGGGGGGGCAAAACATTCAGTACTTC	CSSSLAGGQNIQYF
14	TRBD1	TRBJ2-5	-	TRBV30	TGTGCCTGGAGTGTAAAGGGGGCCCAAGAGACCCAGTACTTC	CAWSVKGAQETQYF
12	-	TRBJ2-3	-	TRBV27	TGTGCCAGCAGGACCGGCGGCGATACGCAGTATTTT	CASRTGGDTQYF
16	-	TRBJ2-1	once	TRBV19	TGTGCCAGTAGGGCATGGAGGACCACGCAGGTCAATGAGCAGTTCTTC	CASRAWRTTQVNEQFF
15	-	TRBJ2-5	once	TRBV2	TGTGCCAGCAGCCAGGAGATGGGACAACAAGAGACCCAGTACTTC	CASSQEMGQQETQYF
15	-	TRBJ2-6	-	TRBV28	TGTGCCAGCAGTCTCGACAGCTCTGGGGCCAACGTCCTGACTTTC	CASSLDSSGANVLTF
14	TRBD1	TRBJ2-7	-	TRBV28	TGTGCCAGCAGACCCGGGACAGGAAACTACGAGCAGTACTTC	CASRPGTGNYEQYF
20	TRBD2	TRBJ2-1	-	TRBV27	TGTGCCAGCAGTTGGAATCCGGGACTAGCTTCTCTCGTCCGATACAATGAGCAGTTCTTC	CASSWNPGLASLVRYNEQFF
13	-	TRBJ2-7	-	TRBV15	TGTGCCACCAGCGAGATCACCGGGGGCGAGCAGTACTTC	CATSEITGGEQYF
12	-	TRBJ1-1	-	TRBV7-2	TGTGCCAGCAGCCTCCGATCCGGGGGAGCTTTCTTT	CASSLRSGGAFF
19	TRBD2	TRBJ2-1	-	TRBV11-2	TGTGCCAGCAGCTTAAGCGGACTAGCGGGCGGCCCTTCCTACAATGAGCAGTTCTTC	CASSLSGLAGGPSYNEQFF
13	-	TRBJ2-5	-	TRBV11-3	TGTGCCAGCAGCCCTTTCGGCCAAGAGACCCAGTACTTC	CASSPFGQETQYF
14	-	TRBJ2-2	-	TRBV9	TGTGCCAGCAGGTCGGGAGCGAACACCGGGGAGCTGTTTTTT	CASRSGANTGELFF
15	TRBD1	TRBJ1-1	-	TRBV5-1	TGCGCCAGCAGCTCTTCAGGACAGGGTAAGACTGAAGCTTTCTTT	CASSSSGQGKTEAFF
13	-	TRBJ2-3	-	TRBV27	TGTGCCAGCGGGCAACTGGACACAGATACGCAGTATTTT	CASGQLDTDTQYF
15	-	TRBJ1-4	-	TRBV11-2	TGTGCCAGCAGCCTCCAGGGGACGGCTAATGAAAAACTGTTTTTT	CASSLQGTANEKLFF
14	-	TRBJ2-1	-	TRBV6-5	TGTGCCAGCAGTTACGCGAGCTCCTACAATGAGCAGTTCTTC	CASSYASSYNEQFF
13	-	TRBJ2-7	-	TRBV5-8	TGTGCCAGCAGCTCTCGGACTGGGTACGAGCAGTACTTC	CASSSRTGYEQYF
16	TRBD2	TRBJ2-3	-	TRBV7-9	TGTGCCAGCAGCCCCGTAGGAGCGGGGTTCACAGATACGCAGTATTTT	CASSPVGAGFTDTQYF
17	-	TRBJ2-7	-	TRBV28	TGTGCCAGCAGTTTTATGGGAGGGGGTAAACCCGCCTACGAGCAGTACTTC	CASSFMGGGKPAYEQYF
17	-	TRBJ2-6	-	TRBV9	TGTGCCAGCAGCGCGGGACATTCCAACTCTGGGGCCAACGTCCTGACTTTC	CASSAGHSNSGANVLTF
14	-	TRBJ1-4	-	TRBV15	TGTGCCACCAGCAGAGCTACAACTAATGAAAAACTGTTTTTT	CATSRATTNEKLFF
15	TRBD2	TRBJ2-1	-	TRBV4-3	TGCGCCAGCAGCCGACGACTAGCGCGTGGGGAAGGGCAGTTCTTC	CASSRRLARGEGQFF
16	-	TRBJ2-5	-	TRBV7-3	TGTGCCAGCAGCTTAGGGCCAGGGGCGTCTGGGGAGACCCAGTACTTC	CASSLGPGASGETQYF
17	-	TRBJ2-7	-	TRBV11-2	TGTGCCAGCAGCTTAGAGAGGGGCAGGGGCGCGTCCTACGAGCAGTACTTC	CASSLERGRGASYEQYF
13	TRBD1	TRBJ1-5	-	TRBV6-1	TGTGCCAGCAGTTCTACAGGGGGCCAGCCCCAGCATTTT	CASSSTGGQPQHF
18	TRBD2	TRBJ2-3	few	TRBV12-5	TGTGCTAGTGCCCGGGGGTCTGGGCTAGCGGGCGTCACAGATACGCAGTATTTT	CASARGSGLAGVTDTQYF
11	-	TRBJ1-6	few	TRBV7-2	TGTGCCAGCAGCTTAGTCGGACCCCTCCACTTT	CASSLVGPLHF
13	-	TRBJ2-7	once	TRBV2	TGTGCCAGCAGGGGGAGGGGGGGTAACGAGCAGTACTTC	CASRGRGGNEQYF
16	-	TRBJ1-2	-	TRBV30	TGTGCCTGGAGTGGGACCTGGACAGCCTCTAACTATGGCTACACCTTC	CAWSGTWTASNYGYTF